A selection of T cell receptor beta chains follows, all from one sample in a study of cytomegalovirus exposure and HLA in healthy donors. TCRdb's copy holds only in-frame clones and misses some; the assay was immunoSEQ multiplex PCR. The sample carries 250,000 to 300,000 clones, about 93% recorded once. Sequencing was done on a sample of PBMCs. All receptors come from a girl between 2 and 10 years old in good health and CMV-seronegative. CDR3s include the opening cysteine and the closing phenylalanine or tryptophan. A D gene is named only where the DNA matches it firmly. The size of a clone is reported for some rows only, either as once, few or many, or as a class for expanded clones.

d_call,v_call,j_call,clone_size,cdr3_nt,cdr3_aa
-,TRBV7-2,TRBJ2-5,-,TGTGCCAGCAGCCAAGTAGGAGGGGCGTGGGAAGAGACCCAGTACTTC,CASSQVGGAWEETQYF
-,TRBV7-9,TRBJ1-1,-,TGTGCCAGCAGCTTAGAGGGGGGGCACATGAACACTGAAGCTTTCTTT,CASSLEGGHMNTEAFF
-,TRBV28,TRBJ1-5,-,TGTGCCAGCAGTCTGACAGAATTACCCCAGCATTTT,CASSLTELPQHF
TRBD1,TRBV5-6,TRBJ1-5,-,TGTGCCAGCAGCGGACCGGACAGGGCTCAGCCCCAGCATTTT,CASSGPDRAQPQHF
TRBD1,TRBV30,TRBJ2-7,-,TGTGCCTGGAGTGTAAGGTGGAAGGCAGGGGGCCCCTACGAGCAGTACTTC,CAWSVRWKAGGPYEQYF
TRBD2,TRBV9,TRBJ2-4,-,TGTGCCACTAGCAGCGGGAGCGGATCCAAAAACATTCAGTACTTC,CATSSGSGSKNIQYF
TRBD2,TRBV5-1,TRBJ2-7,-,TGCGCCAGCAGCCATTACTCGACTAGCGCTAGCACCTACGAGCAGTACTTC,CASSHYSTSASTYEQYF
TRBD1,TRBV2,TRBJ1-1,-,TGTGCCAGCAGCGCCGGGACAGGGAGCACTGAAGCTTTCTTT,CASSAGTGSTEAFF
-,TRBV2,TRBJ1-6,-,TGTGCCAGCACCGAACAGGACATCAATTCACCCCTCCACTTT,CASTEQDINSPLHF
-,TRBV5-1,TRBJ2-2,-,TGCGCCAGCAGCTCGTCGGGGGTCAACACCGGGGAGCTGTTTTTT,CASSSSGVNTGELFF
-,TRBV11-2,TRBJ1-1,-,TGTGCCAGCAGCCCGGTCAGGAAAACTGAAGCTTTCTTT,CASSPVRKTEAFF
TRBD2,TRBV6-5,TRBJ2-7,-,TGTGCCAGCAGACGTATAGCGGGGGGGCCGGGGGAGCAGTACTTC,CASRRIAGGPGEQYF
-,TRBV10-2,TRBJ2-2,-,TGCGCCAGCAGTTGGGACATTCGGAGCACCGGGGAGCTGTTTTTT,CASSWDIRSTGELFF
TRBD2,TRBV7-9,TRBJ2-5,-,TGTTCCAGCAGCTTGATCGTGACTAGCGACCAAGAGACCCAGTACTTC,CSSSLIVTSDQETQYF
-,TRBV27,TRBJ1-1,once,TGTGCCAGCAGTGGGGGGACTGAAGCTTTCTTT,CASSGGTEAFF
TRBD1,TRBV30,TRBJ1-2,-,TGTGCCTGGAGTGACTTGGGGACAGGGACGGGGACTAACTATGGCTACACCTTC,CAWSDLGTGTGTNYGYTF
TRBD1,TRBV13,TRBJ2-2,-,TGTGCCAGCAGCTTATGGGCAGGGGGCCCCCTCGGGGAGCTGTTTTTT,CASSLWAGGPLGELFF
-,TRBV5-4,TRBJ2-4,-,TGTGCCAGCAGCTTGGAAGCAGGGGAGAACATTCAGTACTTC,CASSLEAGENIQYF
-,TRBV5-5,TRBJ1-5,-,TGTGCCAGCAGCTTGTGGGGCGGTATCGGGGGTACGGACCAGCCCCAGCATTTT,CASSLWGGIGGTDQPQHF
-,TRBV30,TRBJ1-2,once,TGTGCCTGGAGTGTACCGGAGGACTCGGGCTATGGCTACACCTTC,CAWSVPEDSGYGYTF
-,TRBV21-1,TRBJ2-1,-,TGTGCCAGCAGCAATCCGACTAGCGGGAGGGTTTCCTACAATGAGCAGTTCTTC,CASSNPTSGRVSYNEQFF
-,TRBV6-5,TRBJ1-5,-,TGTGCCAGCAGTTACGGGCCGACAGGAAATCAGCCCCAGCATTTT,CASSYGPTGNQPQHF
-,TRBV18,TRBJ2-7,-,TGTGCCAGCTCACCACCCCCCGAGGAGCGGAAGAGCCACGAGCAGTACTTC,CASSPPPEERKSHEQYF
TRBD2,TRBV5-1,TRBJ2-1,-,TGCGCCAGCAGCCTCGGGACTAGCGGCTACAATGAGCAGTTCTTC,CASSLGTSGYNEQFF
-,TRBV5-1,TRBJ1-3,-,TGCGCCAGCTCTTATGGAAACACCATATATTTT,CASSYGNTIYF
TRBD1,TRBV30,TRBJ1-2,-,TGTGCCTGGAAGGAGGAGGGGGCGATCTATGGCTACACCTTC,CAWKEEGAIYGYTF
-,TRBV10-1,TRBJ2-1,-,TGCGCCAGCAGTGAGTCGCCACGTGGGAGCTCCTACAATGAGCAGTTCTTC,CASSESPRGSSYNEQFF
TRBD2,TRBV28,TRBJ2-3,-,TGTGCCAGCAAAGTAGAGGGGCTAGCGGGGGCCGTCACAGATACGCAGTATTTT,CASKVEGLAGAVTDTQYF